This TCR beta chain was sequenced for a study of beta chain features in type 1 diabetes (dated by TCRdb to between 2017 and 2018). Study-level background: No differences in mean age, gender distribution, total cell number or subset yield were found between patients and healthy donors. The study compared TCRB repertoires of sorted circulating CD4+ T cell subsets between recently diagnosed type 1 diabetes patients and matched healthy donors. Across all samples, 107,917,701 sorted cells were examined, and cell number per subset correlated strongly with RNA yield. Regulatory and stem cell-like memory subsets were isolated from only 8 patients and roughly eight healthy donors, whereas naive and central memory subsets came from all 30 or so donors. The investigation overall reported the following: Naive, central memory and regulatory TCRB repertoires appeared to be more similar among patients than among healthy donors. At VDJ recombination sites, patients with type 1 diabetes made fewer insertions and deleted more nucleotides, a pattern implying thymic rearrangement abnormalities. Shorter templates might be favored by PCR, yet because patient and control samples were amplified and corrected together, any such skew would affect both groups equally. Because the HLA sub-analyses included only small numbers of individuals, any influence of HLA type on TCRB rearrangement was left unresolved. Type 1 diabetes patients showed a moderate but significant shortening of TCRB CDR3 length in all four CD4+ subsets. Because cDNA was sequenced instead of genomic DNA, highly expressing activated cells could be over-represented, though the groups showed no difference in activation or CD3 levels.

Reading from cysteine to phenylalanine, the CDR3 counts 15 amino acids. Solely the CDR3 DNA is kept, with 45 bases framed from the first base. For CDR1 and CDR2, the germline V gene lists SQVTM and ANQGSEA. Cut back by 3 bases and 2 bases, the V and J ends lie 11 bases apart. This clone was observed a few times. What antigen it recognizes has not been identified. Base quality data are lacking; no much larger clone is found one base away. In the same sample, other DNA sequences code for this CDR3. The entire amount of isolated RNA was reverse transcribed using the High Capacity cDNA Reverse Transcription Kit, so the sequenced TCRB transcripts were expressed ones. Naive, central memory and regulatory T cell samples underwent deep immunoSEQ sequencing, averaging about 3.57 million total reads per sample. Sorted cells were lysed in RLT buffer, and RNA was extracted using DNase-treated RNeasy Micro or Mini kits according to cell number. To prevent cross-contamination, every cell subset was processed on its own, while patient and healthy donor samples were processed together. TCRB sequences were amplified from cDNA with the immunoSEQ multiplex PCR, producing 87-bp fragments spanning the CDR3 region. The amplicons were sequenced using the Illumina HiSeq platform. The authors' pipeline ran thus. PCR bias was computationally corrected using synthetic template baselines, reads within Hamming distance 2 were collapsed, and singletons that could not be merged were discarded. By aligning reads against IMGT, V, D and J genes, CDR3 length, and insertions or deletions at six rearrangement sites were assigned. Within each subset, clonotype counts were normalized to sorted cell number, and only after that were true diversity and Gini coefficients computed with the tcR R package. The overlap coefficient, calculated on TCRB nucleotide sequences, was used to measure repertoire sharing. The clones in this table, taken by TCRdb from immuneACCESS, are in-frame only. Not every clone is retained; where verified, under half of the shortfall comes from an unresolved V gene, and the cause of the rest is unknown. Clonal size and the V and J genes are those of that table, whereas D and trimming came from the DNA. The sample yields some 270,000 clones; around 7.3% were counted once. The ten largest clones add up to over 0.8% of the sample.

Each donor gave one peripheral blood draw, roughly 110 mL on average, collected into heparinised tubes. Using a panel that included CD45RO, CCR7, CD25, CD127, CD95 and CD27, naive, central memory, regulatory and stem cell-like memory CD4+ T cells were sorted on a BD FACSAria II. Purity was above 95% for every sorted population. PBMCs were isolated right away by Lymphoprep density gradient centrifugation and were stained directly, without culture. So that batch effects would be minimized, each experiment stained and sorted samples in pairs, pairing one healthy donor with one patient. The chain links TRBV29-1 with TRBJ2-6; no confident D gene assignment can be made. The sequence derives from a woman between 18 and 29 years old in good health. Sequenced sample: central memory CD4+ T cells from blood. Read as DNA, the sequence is TGCAGCGTTGAGGCGGTTCGGGCTGGGGCCAACGTCCTGACTTTC. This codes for CSVEAVRAGANVLTF. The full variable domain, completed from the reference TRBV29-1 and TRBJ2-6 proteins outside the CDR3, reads SAVISQKPSRDICQRGTSLTIQCQVDSQVTMMFWYRQQPGQSLTLIATANQGSEATYESGFVIDKFPISRPNLTFSTLTVSNMSPEDSSIYLCSVEAVRAGANVLTFGAGSRLTVL.